One sample yielded the 18 T cell receptor beta chains listed below, sequenced in a study of CD8+CD57+ T cells in acquired aplastic anemia. Patients selected for sequencing had displayed CD8+CD57+ cell expansion by flow cytometry. Both TCR beta VDJ combination and CDR3 sequence profiling were carried out. Genomic DNA was the template for this profiling. In TCRdb, the reads were re-called with MiXCR into one record per CDR3 protein. The data hold approximately 98,000 distinct CDR3 sequences, with around two thirds observed a single time. Material for sequencing was sorted CD4+, CD8+, or CD8+CD57+ T cells (not recorded which) from PBMCs. Receptor source: a human donor with aplastic anemia.

This clonotype was counted many times. The chain uses TRBV5-4 and TRBJ2-3; the match to TRBD2 covers 12 bases. The germline CDR1 and CDR2 sequences are SGHNT and YYREEE (reference sequence). The CDR3 totals 15 residues. V trimming: 4 bases; J trimming: 1 base; junction bases outside the gene matches: 1. The CDR3 is CASSPSGGGTDTQYF. In nucleotides, the CDR3 is TGTGCCAGCAGCCCTAGCGGGGGGGGCACAGATACGCAGTATTTT. The full variable domain, rest sourced from reference TRBV5-4 and TRBJ2-3, is ETGVTQSPTHLIKTRGQQVTLRCSSQSGHNTVSWYQQALGQGPQFIFQYYREEENGRGNFPPRFSGLQFPNYSSELNVNALELDDSALYLCASSPSGGGTDTQYFGPGTRLTVL.

As regards this clonotype: At one end the junction does not follow the germline gene, possibly because of a read error. The genes are TRBV10-3 and TRBJ1-6; the D is unclear. Germline CDR1 ENHRY, CDR2 SYGVKD. The CDR3 is 14 amino acids. This chain's CDR3 is CAIAAGSYKSPLHF. The DNA of the CDR3 is TGTGCCATCGCGGCGGGGTCCTATAAGTCACCCCTCCACTTT.

This sequence joins TRBV4-2 and TRBJ1-6, with D possibly matching TRBD1 (5 bases). CDR1 is LGHNA, CDR2 YNFKEQ, per germline. The V end was cut by 1 base, the J end by 9 bases, with 16 bases between. There are 16 residues in the CDR3. The CDR3, as DNA: TGTGCCAGCAGCCAAGGCCGCGTGGGGGTGGGTTCACCCCTCCACTTT. Translation gives CASSQGRVGVGSPLHF.

The chain recombines TRBV20-1 with TRBJ1-4; weak D call: TRBD1 (6 bases). Germline CDR1 DFQATT, CDR2 SNEGSKA (reference sequence). The CDR3 contains 15 residues. Trimming took 0 bases from V and 11 from J, leaving 19 bases between them. The CDR3 coding sequence is TGCAGTGCTAGAGATTGGGGGGCGGATTCGGACAAACTGTTTTTT. Translation: CSARDWGADSDKLFF.

The J gene is TRBJ2-5, the V gene TRBV20-1, with D unresolved. The CDR3 is made up of 14 amino acids. Germline lookup yields CDR1 DFQATT and CDR2 SNEGSKA (reference sequence). The germline V and J ends were trimmed by 6 bases and 1 base, with 15 bases remaining between them. CDR3 residues: CSAVIGDGQETQYF. In DNA form, the CDR3 reads TGCAGTGCCGTTATTGGGGATGGCCAAGAGACCCAGTACTTC.

The chain couples TRBV4-1 to TRBJ2-7; D might be TRBD2 (6 bases). Per the germline V gene, CDR1 is MGHRA and CDR2 is YSYEKL. The CDR3 has 16 amino acids. The ends were cut back, 0 bases at V and 0 bases at J, with 12 bases in the middle. The chain's CDR3 is CASSQDSLASSYEQYF. The CDR3 coding sequence is TGCGCCAGCAGCCAAGACTCACTAGCCAGCTCCTACGAGCAGTACTTC.

The rearrangement links TRBV24-1 to TRBJ1-1, with D possibly TRBD1 on 6 matching bases. Germline V gene lookup returns CDR1 KGHDR and CDR2 SFDVKD. CDR3 size: 16 residues. V was pared by 7 bases and J by 3 bases, with 20 bases between. In DNA form, the CDR3 reads TGTGCCACCAGGGACCTTAACAGGGAATCCTACACTGAAGCTTTCTTT. Translated, it gives CATRDLNRESYTEAFF.

This clonotype was picked up a small number of times. The rearrangement joins TRBV2 to TRBJ1-1, with no clear D. The CDR3 length is 13 residues. The germline CDR1 and CDR2 sequences are SNHLY and FYNNEI. The V end was cut by 4 bases, the J end by 0 bases, with 6 bases between. CDR3 sequence reads: CASSGRMNTEAFF. The CDR3 bases are TGTGCCAGCAGTGGCAGGATGAACACTGAAGCTTTCTTT.

The gene calls are TRBV13 and TRBJ2-7; weak D call: TRBD2 (6 bases). Looked up from germline, CDR1 is PRHDT and CDR2 is FYEKMQ (reference sequence). Trimming shortened V by 3 bases and J by 1 base, and 13 bases separated the two germline ends. CDR3 length: 15 residues. The CDR3 loop reads CASSLGLAISYEQYF. In DNA form, the CDR3 reads TGTGCCAGCAGCTTGGGTCTAGCGATATCCTACGAGCAGTACTTC.

This clonotype was counted at least ten times. The V gene is TRBV6-4, the J gene TRBJ1-1; 7 bases map to TRBD1. J gave up 3 bases and V 10 bases, and 14 bases lay outside the gene matches. Germline V gene lookup returns CDR1 MRHNA and CDR2 SNTAGT. The CDR3 contains 15 residues. This chain's CDR3 is CANAWDSASHTEAFF. CDR3 sequence (DNA): TGTGCCAACGCATGGGACAGTGCAAGCCACACTGAAGCTTTCTTT.

This clonotype has a handful of counts. The V call is TRBV15, the J call TRBJ2-3; D is unclear. V lost 0 bases and J lost 3, with 4 bases in between. Germline CDR1 and CDR2: LNHNV and YYDKDF (reference sequence). The CDR3 has 13 amino acids. CDR3 nucleotide sequence: TGTGCCACCAGCAGAGATCCGACAGATACGCAGTATTTT. The encoded protein is CATSRDPTDTQYF.

This clonotype was recorded a few times. V usage is TRBV4-1 and J usage is TRBJ2-7; 8 bases line up with TRBD1. V trimming: 6 bases; J trimming: 5 bases; junction bases outside the gene matches: 6. The CDR3 contains 13 residues. Germline loops: CDR1 MGHRA, CDR2 YSYEKL. In nucleotides, the CDR3 is TGCGCCAGCAGGCGGCAGGGGGCGGACGAGCAGTACTTC. Translated, it gives CASRRQGADEQYF.

The chain links TRBV25-1 to TRBJ2-7; D possibly corresponds to TRBD2 (5 bases). Deletions cut 2 bases from V and 1 base from J, with 15 bases between. Per the germline V gene, CDR1 is MGHDK and CDR2 is SYGVNS. The CDR3 spans 16 residues. CDR3 residues: CASSELPDEGSYEQYF. CDR3 bases: TGTGCCAGCAGTGAACTCCCCGATGAGGGTTCCTACGAGCAGTACTTC.

The V gene is TRBV15, the J gene TRBJ2-7; D possibly corresponds to TRBD1 (6 bases). The CDR3 extends over 18 amino acids. Trimming took 0 bases from V and 7 from J, leaving 25 bases between them. Per germline, CDR1 LNHNV and CDR2 YYDKDF (reference sequence). In DNA, the CDR3 is TGTGCCACCAGCAGAGAGACAGGTCGTACCCCGCAGTGGGAAGAGCAGTACTTC. This sequence encodes CATSRETGRTPQWEEQYF.

J is TRBJ2-2 and V is TRBV10-3; D not resolved. The CDR3 length is 12 residues. V dropped 7 bases and J dropped 6 bases, with 9 bases sitting between them. The germline gives CDR1 ENHRY, CDR2 SYGVKD. The CDR3 nucleotides read TGTGCCATCACCGTGCCCGCCGGGGAGCTGTTTTTT. Amino acids: CAITVPAGELFF.

The chain is built from TRBV4-1 and TRBJ2-7; 8 nucleotides agree with TRBD1. Germline V gives CDR1 MGHRA, CDR2 YSYEKL. The CDR3 runs to 14 residues. J gave up 3 bases and V 4 bases, and 5 bases lay outside the gene matches. The CDR3 DNA reads TGCGCCAGCAGCCCTTCGGACAGGGTCTACGAGCAGTACTTC. Protein product: CASSPSDRVYEQYF.

This clonotype was counted only a few times. V gene TRBV7-2 combines with J gene TRBJ2-7, with D unresolved. V gave up 5 bases and J gave up 0 bases, with 5 bases separating them. The CDR3 has 12 amino acids. Germline CDR1 SGHTA, CDR2 FQGNSA. CDR3 region: CASSHNSYEQYF. CDR3 DNA: TGTGCCAGCAGCCATAACTCCTACGAGCAGTACTTC.

The chain uses TRBV2 and TRBJ2-5, with D unresolved. From germline, CDR1 is SNHLY and CDR2 FYNNEI. The CDR3 sequence is 13 residues long. V dropped 3 bases and J dropped 5 bases, with 10 bases sitting between them. CDR3 nucleotides: TGTGCCAGCAGTGACCCCGGAACGGAGACCCAGTACTTC. The encoded protein is CASSDPGTETQYF.